Listed below are T cell receptor beta chains from one sample, sequenced in a study of blood T cell repertoires in COVID-19. The data were produced by immunoSEQ multiplex PCR, yet TCRdb's version contains in-frame clones alone and is incomplete. The sample yields fewer than 250,000 clones, 84% seen once. Sequenced material: peripheral blood. The receptors shown here come from a woman older than 75 with COVID-19, enrolled during active disease. Each CDR3 is given with its conserved first and last residue. The D gene is left open where the match is weak. Where a row states a size, it is once, few, many or the class of an expanded clone; other rows omit it.

D | J | size | V | DNA | CDR3
TRBD1 | TRBJ1-1 | - | TRBV28 | TGTGCCAGCAGTTACTGGACAGGGGGCAGGGGTGACACTGAAGCTTTCTTT | CASSYWTGGRGDTEAFF
TRBD1 | TRBJ1-1 | - | TRBV6-2/TRBV6-3 | TGTGCCAGCAGTAAGATACAGGGGTTTGAAGCTTTCTTT | CASSKIQGFEAFF
TRBD1 | TRBJ1-4 | - | TRBV9 | TGTGCCAGCAGCACGGGACAGTTTAATGAAAAACTGTTTTTT | CASSTGQFNEKLFF
- | TRBJ1-1 | - | TRBV27 | TGTGCCAGCAGTCTGTACCGGGGCACTGAAGCTTTCTTT | CASSLYRGTEAFF
- | TRBJ2-5 | - | TRBV28 | TGTGCCAGCAGTTTAGGCAGGGGAATCCAAGAGACCCAGTACTTC | CASSLGRGIQETQYF
- | TRBJ2-1 | - | TRBV3-1/TRBV3-2 | TGTGCCAGCAGCCAAGCCCTGACGGGTGGCTCCTACAATGAGCAGTTCTTC | CASSQALTGGSYNEQFF
- | TRBJ2-1 | - | TRBV12-5 | TGTGCTAGTGGTCCGAGTGGGGGGTCTTCCTACAATGAGCAGTTCTTC | CASGPSGGSSYNEQFF
- | TRBJ1-1 | - | TRBV7-2 | TGTGCCAGCAGCCCGCGACAGAACACTGAAGCTTTCTTT | CASSPRQNTEAFF
TRBD1 | TRBJ1-2 | - | TRBV27 | TGTGCCAGCAGTTGGGATACCGGGACAGGGAACTATGGCTACACCTTC | CASSWDTGTGNYGYTF
TRBD1 | TRBJ1-2 | - | TRBV28 | TGTGCCAGCAGTCCCTTTGGACAGGGCGATGGCTATGGCTACACCTTC | CASSPFGQGDGYGYTF
- | TRBJ1-1 | few | TRBV4-1 | TGCGCCAGCAGCCAAGATGAGGGAGGCAGGGCGGGTAAGTCTGAAGCTTTCTTT | CASSQDEGGRAGKSEAFF
- | TRBJ1-2 | - | TRBV19 | TGTGCCAGTAGCCCTTCAGGGCCAGGAGGCTACACCTTC | CASSPSGPGGYTF
- | TRBJ2-2 | - | TRBV6-2/TRBV6-3 | TGTGCCAGCAGTTCAGGGTTCAACACCGGGGAGCTGTTTTTT | CASSSGFNTGELFF
TRBD1 | TRBJ1-2 | - | TRBV12-3/TRBV12-4 | TGTGCCAGCAGTTATATACAGGGGTTCTACACCTTC | CASSYIQGFYTF
TRBD1 | TRBJ1-5 | once | TRBV6-6 | TGTGCCAGCAGGGGACAGGGAGGCAATCAGCCCCAGCATTTT | CASRGQGGNQPQHF
TRBD1 | TRBJ1-4 | - | TRBV28 | TGTGCCAGCGGGGGAAGGGGGCTAGGGGCTAATGAAAAACTGTTTTTT | CASGGRGLGANEKLFF
TRBD2 | TRBJ2-1 | few | TRBV10-3 | TGTGCCATCAGTGGTCAGACTAGCGACAATGAGCAGTTCTTC | CAISGQTSDNEQFF
TRBD1 | TRBJ1-6 | - | TRBV5-5 | TGTGCCAGCAGCTGGGACAGGGGGTCACCCCTCCACTTT | CASSWDRGSPLHF
TRBD1 | TRBJ2-1 | - | TRBV5-1 | TGCGCCAGCAGCAAACGACAGGGGGACAATGAGCAGTTCTTC | CASSKRQGDNEQFF
TRBD1 | TRBJ2-5 | - | TRBV18 | TGTGCCAGCTCACCGCCGGGACAGGGGCAGACCCCCCTAGAGAAAAAAGAGACCCAGTACTTC | CASSPPGQGQTPLEKKETQYF
TRBD1 | TRBJ1-4 | - | TRBV28 | TGTGCCAGCAGTTTCTCTCAGGGGGTTGAAAAACTGTTTTTT | CASSFSQGVEKLFF
TRBD2 | TRBJ2-3 | - | TRBV6-2/TRBV6-3 | TGTGCCAGCAGTTACTCGAGAAAGCGGGGAGAAACAGATACGCAGTATTTT | CASSYSRKRGETDTQYF
- | TRBJ1-1 | - | TRBV9 | TGTGCCAGCAGCGACCGTTTGGGCGGGACTGAAGCTTTCTTT | CASSDRLGGTEAFF
TRBD2 | TRBJ2-1 | - | TRBV27 | TGTGCCAGCACCCCACTTGCGGGGGAAGGCAATGAGCAGTTCTTC | CASTPLAGEGNEQFF
- | TRBJ1-6 | once | TRBV6-2/TRBV6-3 | TGTGCCAGCAGTCTTCGGACAGAAAATTCACCCCTCCACTTT | CASSLRTENSPLHF
TRBD1 | TRBJ2-7 | - | TRBV9 | TGTGCCAGCACCCCGGGACAGAAGGGCTACGAGCAGTACTTC | CASTPGQKGYEQYF
TRBD2 | TRBJ2-1 | - | TRBV27 | TGTGCCAGCAGTTTACCCCCCCTAGCGGGGGGGCCGGGAGAGCAGTTCTTC | CASSLPPLAGGPGEQFF
TRBD2 | TRBJ2-3 | - | TRBV19 | TGTGCCAGTAGTATGATCACCGGCGGGGGGACAGATACGCAGTATTTT | CASSMITGGGTDTQYF
- | TRBJ1-2 | - | TRBV2 | TGTGCCAGCAGTGAAAGGGGATATGGCTACACCTTC | CASSERGYGYTF
- | TRBJ1-1 | - | TRBV6-4 | TGTGCCAGCAGCCCAAACCGACTGGGCACTGAAGCTTTCTTT | CASSPNRLGTEAFF
- | TRBJ1-6 | - | TRBV21-1 | TGTGCCAGCAGCAAAGGAGACAGCGCCGGGTCCAATTCACCCCTCCACTTT | CASSKGDSAGSNSPLHF
TRBD1 | TRBJ1-1 | - | TRBV14 | TGTGCCAGCAGCCAAGTCACGACAGGGGTAGAAGCTTTCTTT | CASSQVTTGVEAFF
- | TRBJ2-6 | - | TRBV3-1/TRBV3-2 | TGTGCCAGCAGCCCGGGGGCCAACGTCCTGACTTTC | CASSPGANVLTF
TRBD1 | TRBJ1-5 | once | TRBV6-5 | TGTGCCAGCAGTCTCGACAGGGGGCGTCATCAGCCCCAGCATTTT | CASSLDRGRHQPQHF
- | TRBJ2-5 | - | TRBV9 | TGTGCCAGCAGCGGCAAGGAGGAGACCCAGTACTTC | CASSGKEETQYF
TRBD1 | TRBJ2-1 | few | TRBV4-2 | TGTGCCAGCAGCCAAGAATTACAGGGGGCTATTGAGCAGTTCTTC | CASSQELQGAIEQFF
TRBD2 | TRBJ2-1 | - | TRBV19 | TGTGCCAGTAGCCCCCAAGGGGCGGGGGGGCGATATGAGCAGTTCTTC | CASSPQGAGGRYEQFF
- | TRBJ1-1 | - | TRBV5-4 | TGTGCCAGCAGCTTGGTCCTTAGGAACAGGGACACTGAAGCTTTCTTT | CASSLVLRNRDTEAFF
TRBD2 | TRBJ2-1 | - | TRBV5-1 | TGCGCCAGCAGCTTGATGACTAGCGGGGGGTACAATGAGCAGTTCTTC | CASSLMTSGGYNEQFF
- | TRBJ1-1 | - | TRBV6-6 | TGTGCCAGCAGTTACTCGTACGGGAGGAACACTGAAGCTTTCTTT | CASSYSYGRNTEAFF
- | TRBJ1-6 | - | TRBV7-2 | TGTGCCAGCCAGGGAGGCCCCTATAATTCACCCCTCCACTTT | CASQGGPYNSPLHF
- | TRBJ1-4 | - | TRBV7-9 | TGTGCCAGCAGCCCCCGGGGAGGGAATGAAAAACTGTTTTTT | CASSPRGGNEKLFF
- | TRBJ1-5 | - | TRBV19 | TGTGCCAGTAGTATATCAGGGGGCAATCAGCCCCAGCATTTT | CASSISGGNQPQHF
TRBD1 | TRBJ1-1 | - | TRBV6-1 | TGTGCCAGCAGTGCTCTGGGACAGACCGAGAACACTGAAGCTTTCTTT | CASSALGQTENTEAFF
TRBD1 | TRBJ1-1 | - | TRBV5-4 | TGTGCCAGCAGCCTGGACAGGGGTTTCGGTTTCTTT | CASSLDRGFGFF
- | TRBJ1-2 | - | TRBV2 | TGTGCCAGCAGCCCGGCAGGGCTGGTCACCTTC | CASSPAGLVTF
- | TRBJ1-1 | - | TRBV10-3 | TGTGCCATCAGTGGTTCCGTGGAGGCGGCTTTCTTT | CAISGSVEAAFF
TRBD1 | TRBJ1-1 | - | TRBV24-1 | TGTGCCACCAGAGGGACAGGTTTGGGCACTGAAGCTTTCTTT | CATRGTGLGTEAFF
- | TRBJ1-4 | - | TRBV6-5 | TGTGGGTCGGGAGGGGTGGTTGAAAAACTGTTTTTT | CGSGGVVEKLFF
- | TRBJ1-1 | - | TRBV2 | TGTGCCAGCAGTCGATTTCAACCGCGGGCCGATACTGAAGCTTTCTTT | CASSRFQPRADTEAFF
TRBD1 | TRBJ1-3 | - | TRBV3-1/TRBV3-2 | TGTGCCAGCAGCCCCCCGGGACAGGGATTCTCTGGAAACACCATATATTTT | CASSPPGQGFSGNTIYF
TRBD2 | TRBJ2-2 | - | TRBV5-1 | TGCGCCAGCAGTCCGACTAGCGACGGCACCGGGGAGCTGTTTTTT | CASSPTSDGTGELFF
- | TRBJ2-7 | - | TRBV7-2 | TGTGCCAGCAGCAAAAGGCCTGGGGGTGTGGGAGGCGAGCAGTACTTC | CASSKRPGGVGGEQYF